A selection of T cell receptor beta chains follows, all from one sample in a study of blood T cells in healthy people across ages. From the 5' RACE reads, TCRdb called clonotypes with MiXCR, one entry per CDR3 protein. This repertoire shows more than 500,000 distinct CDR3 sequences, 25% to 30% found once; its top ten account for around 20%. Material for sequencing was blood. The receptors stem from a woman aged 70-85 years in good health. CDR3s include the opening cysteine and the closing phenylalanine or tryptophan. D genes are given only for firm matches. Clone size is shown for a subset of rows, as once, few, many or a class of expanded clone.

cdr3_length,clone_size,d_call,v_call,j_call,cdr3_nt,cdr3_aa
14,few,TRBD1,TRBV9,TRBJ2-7,TGTGCCAGCAGCGTCCAAACAGGGGCGGGCGAGCAGTACTTC,CASSVQTGAGEQYF
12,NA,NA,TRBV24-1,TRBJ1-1,TGTGCCACCAGTCCCCGGGGACCTGAAGCTTTCTTT,CATSPRGPEAFF
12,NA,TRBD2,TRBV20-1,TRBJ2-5,TGCAGTCCCGGACTAGACCAAGAGACCCAGTACTTC,CSPGLDQETQYF
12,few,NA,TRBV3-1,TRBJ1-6,TGTGCCAGCAGCCAGGTCTATTCACCCCTCCACTTT,CASSQVYSPLHF
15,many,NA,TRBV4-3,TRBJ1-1,TGCGCCAGCAGCCAAGATCCGGGGATGAACACTGAAGCTTTCTTT,CASSQDPGMNTEAFF
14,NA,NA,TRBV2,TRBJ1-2,TGTGCCAGCAGTTTCACGGGACGGGGTGGACGCTACACCTTC,CASSFTGRGGRYTF
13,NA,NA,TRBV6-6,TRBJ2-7,TGTGCCAGCGGATCCAGGAAGTCCTACGAGCAGTACTTC,CASGSRKSYEQYF
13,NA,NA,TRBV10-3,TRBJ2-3,TGTGCCATCAGTGAGTATGACCCAGATACGCAGTATTTT,CAISEYDPDTQYF
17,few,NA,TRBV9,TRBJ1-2,TGTGCCAGCAGCGCTACACTGGGAGGAGGGTCTAACTATGGCTACACCTTC,CASSATLGGGSNYGYTF
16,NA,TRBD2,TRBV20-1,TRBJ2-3,TGCAGTGCAACGGGACTAGCGGGGGATGTCGCAGATACGCAGTATTTT,CSATGLAGDVADTQYF
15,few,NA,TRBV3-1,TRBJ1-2,TGTGCCAGCAGCCAAGCGGCAGGGTCGGCCTATGGCTACACCTTC,CASSQAAGSAYGYTF
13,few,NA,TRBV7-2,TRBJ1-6,TGTGCCAGCAGCTTAGCGGAGGATTCACCCCTCCACTTT,CASSLAEDSPLHF
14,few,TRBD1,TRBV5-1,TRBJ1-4,TGCGCCAGCGGAGACAGGGTTGAGGGGGAAAAACTGTTTTTT,CASGDRVEGEKLFF
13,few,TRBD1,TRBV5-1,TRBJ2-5,TGCGCCAGCAGAGGGACAGGGGAAGAGACCCAGTACTTC,CASRGTGEETQYF
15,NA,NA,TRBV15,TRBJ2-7,TGTGCCACCAGCAGAGATTGGGGAATCTCCTACGAGCAGTACTTC,CATSRDWGISYEQYF
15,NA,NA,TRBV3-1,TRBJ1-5,TGTGCCAGCAGCCAAAGGGGGGGCCCAGATCAGCCCCAGCATTTT,CASSQRGGPDQPQHF
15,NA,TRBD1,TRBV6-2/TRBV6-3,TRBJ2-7,TGTGCCAGCAAAACCACCGGGACAGCAGACTACGAGCAGTACTTC,CASKTTGTADYEQYF
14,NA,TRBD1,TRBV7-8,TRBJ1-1,TGTGCCAGCAGCTCCCGGGGGACAGTTGATGAAGCTTTCTTT,CASSSRGTVDEAFF
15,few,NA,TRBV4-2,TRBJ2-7,TGTGCCAGCAGCCAAGATCGGGAAGTCTCCTACGAGCAGTACTTC,CASSQDREVSYEQYF